This T cell receptor (beta chain) was documented in a study of cytomegalovirus exposure and HLA in healthy donors. Primers: 60 Vbeta forward and 13 Jbeta reverse. Profiled with immunoSEQ multiplex PCR; TCRdb holds only in-frame clones, not every one. The repertoire has approximately 190,000 clones, 75% to 85% of them found once; the top ten carry 13% to 15%. Trimming took 1 base from V and 2 from J, leaving 15 bases between them. This CDR3 is built from 16 residues. Germline V lookup: CDR1 SNHLY, CDR2 FYNNEI. The rearrangement uses TRBV2 and TRBJ2-7; tentatively, D is TRBD2 (6 bases). The TCR originated in a woman in her 30s in good health and CMV-seropositive. The sample taken for sequencing was PBMCs. CDR3: CASSEDGGGVTYEQYF. As DNA, the CDR3 is TGTGCCAGCAGTGAAGATGGCGGCGGGGTCACCTACGAGCAGTACTTC. The whole variable domain, filled in from reference TRBV2 and TRBJ2-7, reads EPEVTQTPSHQVTQMGQEVILRCVPISNHLYFYWYRQILGQKVEFLVSFYNNEISEKSEIFDDQFSVERPDGSNFTLKIRSTKLEDSAMYFCASSEDGGGVTYEQYFGPGTRLTVT.